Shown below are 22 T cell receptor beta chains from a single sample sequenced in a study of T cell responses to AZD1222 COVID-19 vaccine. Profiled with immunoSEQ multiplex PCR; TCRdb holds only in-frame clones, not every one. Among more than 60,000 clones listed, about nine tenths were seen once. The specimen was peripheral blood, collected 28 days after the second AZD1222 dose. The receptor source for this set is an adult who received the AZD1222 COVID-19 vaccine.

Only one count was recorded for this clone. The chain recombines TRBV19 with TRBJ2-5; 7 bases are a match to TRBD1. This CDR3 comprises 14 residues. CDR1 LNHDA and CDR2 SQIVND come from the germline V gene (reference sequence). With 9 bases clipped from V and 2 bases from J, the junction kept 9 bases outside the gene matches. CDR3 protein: CASTDRPDQETQYF. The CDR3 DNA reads TGTGCCAGCACGGACAGGCCGGATCAAGAGACCCAGTACTTC.

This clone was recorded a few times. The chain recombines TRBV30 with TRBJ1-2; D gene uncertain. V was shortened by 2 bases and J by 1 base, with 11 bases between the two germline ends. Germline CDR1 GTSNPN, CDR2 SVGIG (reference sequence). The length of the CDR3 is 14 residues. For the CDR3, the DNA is TGTGCCTGGAGTATGAGCAGTATTAACTATGGCTACACCTTC. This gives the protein CAWSMSSINYGYTF.

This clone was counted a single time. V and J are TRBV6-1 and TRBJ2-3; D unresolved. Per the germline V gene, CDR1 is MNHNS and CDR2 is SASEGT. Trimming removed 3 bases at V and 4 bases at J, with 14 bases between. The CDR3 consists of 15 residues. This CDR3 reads CASSDPRIKADTQYF. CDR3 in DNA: TGTGCCAGCAGTGACCCCCGAATCAAGGCAGATACGCAGTATTTT.

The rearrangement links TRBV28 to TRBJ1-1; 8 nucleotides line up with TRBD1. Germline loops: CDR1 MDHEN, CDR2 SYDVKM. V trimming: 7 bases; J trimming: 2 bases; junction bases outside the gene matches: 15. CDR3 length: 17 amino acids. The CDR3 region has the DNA TGTGCCAGCAACATGGTGCGGGACAGGACCCGAAACACTGAAGCTTTCTTT. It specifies CASNMVRDRTRNTEAFF. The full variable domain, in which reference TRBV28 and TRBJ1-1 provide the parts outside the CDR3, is DVKVTQSSRYLVKRTGEKVFLECVQDMDHENMFWYRQDPGLGLRLIYFSYDVKMKEKGDIPEGYSVSREKKERFSLILESASTNQTSMYLCASNMVRDRTRNTEAFFGQGTRLTVV.

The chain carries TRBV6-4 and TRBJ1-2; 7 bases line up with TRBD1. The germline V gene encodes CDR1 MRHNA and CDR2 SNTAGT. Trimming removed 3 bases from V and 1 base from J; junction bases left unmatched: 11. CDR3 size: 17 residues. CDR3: CASSEVFRDRNNYGYTF. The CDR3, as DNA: TGTGCCAGCAGTGAAGTGTTTCGGGACAGAAATAACTATGGCTACACCTTC.

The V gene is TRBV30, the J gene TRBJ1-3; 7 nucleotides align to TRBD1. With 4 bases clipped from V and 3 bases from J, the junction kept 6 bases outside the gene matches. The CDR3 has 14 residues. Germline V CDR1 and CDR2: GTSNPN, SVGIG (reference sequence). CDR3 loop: CAWTVTGVGNTIYF. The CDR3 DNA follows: TGTGCCTGGACGGTAACAGGGGTTGGAAACACCATATATTTT.

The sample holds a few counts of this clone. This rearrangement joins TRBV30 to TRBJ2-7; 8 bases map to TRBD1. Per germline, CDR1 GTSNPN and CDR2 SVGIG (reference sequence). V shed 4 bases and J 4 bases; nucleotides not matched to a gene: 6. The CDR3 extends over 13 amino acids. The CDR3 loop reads CAWKKTGGYEQYF. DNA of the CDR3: TGTGCCTGGAAAAAAACAGGGGGTTACGAGCAGTACTTC.

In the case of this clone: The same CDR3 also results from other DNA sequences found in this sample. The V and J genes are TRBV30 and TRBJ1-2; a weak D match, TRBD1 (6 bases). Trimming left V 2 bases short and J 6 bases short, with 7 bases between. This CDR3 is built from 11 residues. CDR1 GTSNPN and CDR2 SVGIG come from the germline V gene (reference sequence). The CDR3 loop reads CAWSTGHGYTF. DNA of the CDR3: TGTGCCTGGAGTACAGGGCATGGCTACACCTTC.

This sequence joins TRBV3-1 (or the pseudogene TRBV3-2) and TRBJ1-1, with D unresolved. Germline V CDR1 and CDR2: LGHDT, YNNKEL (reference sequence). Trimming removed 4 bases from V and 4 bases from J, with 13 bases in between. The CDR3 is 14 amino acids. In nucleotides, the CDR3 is TGTGCCAGCAGCCTTAAGGGCCGGGCCACTGAAGCTTTCTTT. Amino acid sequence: CASSLKGRATEAFF.

CDR3 nucleotides: TGTGCCAGCAGTGGGACACGAGGGTTATATGGCTACACCTTC. Translated: CASSGTRGLYGYTF. The genes are TRBV27 and TRBJ1-2; TRBD1 might be the D (6 bases). The CDR3 consists of 14 residues. The V end was cut by 5 bases, the J end by 5 bases, with 15 bases between. CDR1 is MNHEY, CDR2 SMNVEV, per germline (reference sequence).

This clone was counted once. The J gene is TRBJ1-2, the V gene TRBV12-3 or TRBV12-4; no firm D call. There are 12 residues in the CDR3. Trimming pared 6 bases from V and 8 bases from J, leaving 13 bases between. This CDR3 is CASRASFGGYTF. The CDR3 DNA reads TGTGCCAGCAGGGCCTCTTTCGGGGGCTACACCTTC.

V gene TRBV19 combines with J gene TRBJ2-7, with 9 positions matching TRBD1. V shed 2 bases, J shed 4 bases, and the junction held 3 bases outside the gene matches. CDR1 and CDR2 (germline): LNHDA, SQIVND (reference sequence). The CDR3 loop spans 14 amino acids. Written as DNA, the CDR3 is TGTGCCAGTAGTATATCGGGACAGGGTTACGAGCAGTACTTC. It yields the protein CASSISGQGYEQYF.

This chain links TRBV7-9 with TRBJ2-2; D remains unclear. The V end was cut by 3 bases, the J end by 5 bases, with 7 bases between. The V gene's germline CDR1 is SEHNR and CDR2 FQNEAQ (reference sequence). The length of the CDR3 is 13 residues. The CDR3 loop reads CASSLGRTGELFF. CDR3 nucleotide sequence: TGTGCCAGCAGCTTGGGTAGAACCGGGGAGCTGTTTTTT.

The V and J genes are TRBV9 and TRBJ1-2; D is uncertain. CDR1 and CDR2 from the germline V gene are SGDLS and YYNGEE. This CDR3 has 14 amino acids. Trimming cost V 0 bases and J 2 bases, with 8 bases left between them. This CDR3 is CASSVGPRNYGYTF. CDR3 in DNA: TGTGCCAGCAGCGTAGGTCCGAGGAACTATGGCTACACCTTC. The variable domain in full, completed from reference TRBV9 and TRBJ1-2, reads DSGVTQTPKHLITATGQRVTLRCSPRSGDLSVYWYQQSLDQGLQFLIQYYNGEERAKGNILERFSAQQFPDLHSELNLSSLELGDSALYFCASSVGPRNYGYTFGSGTRLTVV.

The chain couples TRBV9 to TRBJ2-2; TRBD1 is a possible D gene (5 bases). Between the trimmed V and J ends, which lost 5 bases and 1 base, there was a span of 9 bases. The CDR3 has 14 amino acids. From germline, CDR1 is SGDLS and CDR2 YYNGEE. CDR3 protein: CASRPGQNTGELFF. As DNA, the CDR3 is TGTGCCAGCAGGCCAGGACAGAACACCGGGGAGCTGTTTTTT.

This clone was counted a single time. The CDR3 loop is CASSYSGGRQNSPLHF. The CDR3 region has the DNA TGTGCCAGCAGTTACTCGGGTGGACGGCAGAATTCACCCCTCCACTTT. V and J are TRBV6-5 and TRBJ1-6; D is unresolved. V was pared by 0 bases and J by 7 bases, with 13 bases between. The germline V gene encodes CDR1 MNHEY and CDR2 SVGAGI. The CDR3 is 16 amino acids.

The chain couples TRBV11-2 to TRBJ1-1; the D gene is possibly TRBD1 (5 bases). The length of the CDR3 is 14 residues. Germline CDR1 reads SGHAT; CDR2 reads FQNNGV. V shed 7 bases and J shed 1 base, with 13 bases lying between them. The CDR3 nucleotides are TGTGCCAGCAACTTGGTCGGGGGGAACACTGAAGCTTTCTTT. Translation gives CASNLVGGNTEAFF.

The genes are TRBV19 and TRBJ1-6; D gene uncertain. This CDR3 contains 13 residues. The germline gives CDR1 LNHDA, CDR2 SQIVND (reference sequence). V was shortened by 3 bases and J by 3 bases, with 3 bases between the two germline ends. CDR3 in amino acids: CASSMNYNSPLHF. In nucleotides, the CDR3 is TGTGCCAGTAGTATGAACTATAATTCACCCCTCCACTTT.

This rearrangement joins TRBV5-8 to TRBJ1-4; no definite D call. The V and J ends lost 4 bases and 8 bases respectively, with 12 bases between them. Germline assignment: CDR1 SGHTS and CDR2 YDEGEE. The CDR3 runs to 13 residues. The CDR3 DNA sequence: TGTGCCAGCAGCAACCGCCCCGGAGAAAAACTGTTTTTT. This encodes CASSNRPGEKLFF. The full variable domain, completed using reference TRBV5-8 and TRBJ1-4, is EAGVTQSPTHLIKTRGQQATLRCSPISGHTSVYWYQQALGLGLQFLLWYDEGEERNRGNFPPRFSGRQFPNYSSELNVNALELEDSALYLCASSNRPGEKLFFGSGTQLSVL.

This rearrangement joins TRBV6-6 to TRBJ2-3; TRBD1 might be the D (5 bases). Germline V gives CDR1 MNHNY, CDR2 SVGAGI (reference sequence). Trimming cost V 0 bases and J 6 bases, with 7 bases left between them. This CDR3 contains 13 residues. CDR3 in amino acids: CASSYSGPDTQYF. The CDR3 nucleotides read TGTGCCAGCAGTTACTCGGGGCCGGATACGCAGTATTTT.

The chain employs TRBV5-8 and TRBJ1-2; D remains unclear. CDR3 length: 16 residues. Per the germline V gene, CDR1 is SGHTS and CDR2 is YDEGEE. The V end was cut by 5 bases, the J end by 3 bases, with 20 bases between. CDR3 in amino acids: CASSSAAQLPDYGYTF. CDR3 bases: TGTGCCAGCAGTTCTGCAGCCCAGCTACCAGACTATGGCTACACCTTC.

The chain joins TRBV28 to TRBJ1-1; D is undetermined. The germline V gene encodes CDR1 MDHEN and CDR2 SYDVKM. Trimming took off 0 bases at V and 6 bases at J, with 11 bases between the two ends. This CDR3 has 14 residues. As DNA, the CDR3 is TGTGCCAGCAGTTTATGGGCAGGCCCCTCTGAAGCTTTCTTT. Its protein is CASSLWAGPSEAFF.